What follows are 9 T cell receptor beta chains derived from one specimen sequenced in a study of shared T cell receptors in the human thymus. Only in-frame clones appear in the TCRdb table, and some are missing; sequencing was by immunoSEQ multiplex PCR. This sample has 700,000 or so clones; 75% to 90% occur once, and the top ten carry approximately 0.01%. This sample was also put to use in a study of human thymus T cells.

Sequencing input: thymocytes. All receptors derive from a girl younger than two with a congenital heart defect.

The chain recombines TRBV2 with TRBJ1-2; TRBD1 matches at 7 bases. J gave up 6 bases and V 6 bases, and 7 bases lay outside the gene matches. There are 13 residues in the CDR3. Germline CDR1 is SNHLY and CDR2 is FYNNEI. This CDR3 is CASSRDSDNGYTF. The CDR3 region has the DNA TGTGCCAGCAGCCGGGACAGCGATAATGGCTACACCTTC.

The V call is TRBV2, the J call TRBJ1-2; a possible D gene is TRBD1 (6 bases). The CDR3 covers 14 residues. Germline lookup yields CDR1 SNHLY and CDR2 FYNNEI. Trimming removed 5 bases from V and 0 bases from J, with 10 bases in between. The CDR3 DNA follows: TGTGCCAGCAGTCGGACAGCAGCTAACTATGGCTACACCTTC. Protein sequence: CASSRTAANYGYTF.

The chain joins TRBV28 to TRBJ1-4, with 8 bases fitting TRBD1. In germline, CDR1 is MDHEN, CDR2 SYDVKM. The J segment lost 7 bases and the V segment lost 4 bases, leaving 14 bases of the junction unmatched. The CDR3 length is 17 residues. CDR3: CASSSRTGLVEFEKLFF. CDR3 nucleotides: TGTGCCAGCAGTTCCAGGACAGGGTTGGTGGAATTTGAAAAACTGTTTTTT.

J is TRBJ1-1 and V is TRBV30; D unclear. Germline V gene lookup returns CDR1 GTSNPN and CDR2 SVGIG (reference sequence). The CDR3 is made up of 11 amino acids. The V end was cut by 6 bases, the J end by 10 bases, with 15 bases between. The CDR3 sequence is CACDSWRVAFF. CDR3 DNA: TGTGCCTGCGACTCGTGGCGCGTAGCTTTCTTT.

The gene calls are TRBV18 and TRBJ1-5; perhaps TRBD1 as D (6 bases). V was cut by 4 bases and J by 0 bases, with 13 bases left in between. Germline-derived CDR1 and CDR2 are KGHSH and LQKENI. The CDR3 sequence is 16 residues long. CDR3: CASSRQQGHSNQPQHF. As DNA, the CDR3 is TGTGCCAGCTCACGCCAGCAGGGGCATAGCAATCAGCCCCAGCATTTT.

The CDR3 region has the DNA TGTGCCAGCAGCTTAGCGGAAAGGCAGGGGGACTCTGGAAACACCATATATTTT. Translated, it gives CASSLAERQGDSGNTIYF. The chain is built from TRBV7-6 and TRBJ1-3, with 7 bases fitting TRBD1. The CDR3 consists of 18 residues. The germline gives CDR1 SGHVS, CDR2 FNYEAQ. V dropped 0 bases and J dropped 0; count of bases not matched to a gene: 8. Based on the CDR3 plus reference TRBV7-6 and TRBJ1-3, the full variable domain is GAGVSQSPRYKVTKRGQDVALRCDPISGHVSLYWYRQALGQGPEFLTYFNYEAQQDKSGLPNDRFSAERPEGSISTLTIQRTEQRDSAMYRCASSLAERQGDSGNTIYFGEGSWLTVV.

The chain links TRBV6-1 to TRBJ2-1; possible D gene TRBD1, 6 bases. Germline CDR1 and CDR2: MNHNS and SASEGT. V was pared by 8 bases and J by 3 bases, with 14 bases between. The CDR3 covers 14 residues. The CDR3 nucleotides are TGTGCCAGCGACCAGGGGACATTCTACAATGAGCAGTTCTTC. This encodes CASDQGTFYNEQFF.

The rearrangement joins TRBV2 to TRBJ2-6, with a weak D call TRBD1 (7 bases). The CDR3 extends over 18 amino acids. V gave up 6 bases and J gave up 0 bases, with 18 bases separating them. Germline V gene sequence: CDR1 SNHLY, CDR2 FYNNEI. The DNA for the CDR3 is TGTGCCAGCAGCGATCGGGGGACAGTCAGCTCTGGGGCCAACGTCCTGACTTTC. This gives the protein CASSDRGTVSSGANVLTF.

The V call is TRBV2, the J call TRBJ2-6; 9 nucleotides align to TRBD1. Trimming at V came to 7 bases and at J to 0 bases, leaving 16 bases not matched to a gene. Germline V CDR1 and CDR2: SNHLY, FYNNEI. The CDR3 consists of 20 residues. The CDR3 DNA is TGTGCCAGCACCCCTTTTTGGGGGGACAGGGAAAACTCTGGGGCCAACGTCCTGACTTTC. Its translation is CASTPFWGDRENSGANVLTF.